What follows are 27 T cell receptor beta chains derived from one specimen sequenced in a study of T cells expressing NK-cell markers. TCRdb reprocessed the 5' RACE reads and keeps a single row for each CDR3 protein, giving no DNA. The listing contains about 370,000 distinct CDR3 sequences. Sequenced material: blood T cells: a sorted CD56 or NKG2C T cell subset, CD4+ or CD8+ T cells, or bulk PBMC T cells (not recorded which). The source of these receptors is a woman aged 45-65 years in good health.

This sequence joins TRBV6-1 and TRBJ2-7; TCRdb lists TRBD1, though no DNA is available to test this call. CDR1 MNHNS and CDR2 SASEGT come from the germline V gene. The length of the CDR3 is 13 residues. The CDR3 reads CASAGTGVYEQYF.

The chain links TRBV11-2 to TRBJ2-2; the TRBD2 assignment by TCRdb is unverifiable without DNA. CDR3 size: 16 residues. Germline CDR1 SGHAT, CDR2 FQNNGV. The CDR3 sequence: CASSGGSAVSTGELFF.

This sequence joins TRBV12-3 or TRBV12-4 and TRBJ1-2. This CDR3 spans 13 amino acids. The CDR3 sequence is CASSLAGPYGYTF.

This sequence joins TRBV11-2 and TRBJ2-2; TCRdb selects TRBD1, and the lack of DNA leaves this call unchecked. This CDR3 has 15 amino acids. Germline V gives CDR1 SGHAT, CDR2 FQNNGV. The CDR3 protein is CASRDRSLNTGELFF.

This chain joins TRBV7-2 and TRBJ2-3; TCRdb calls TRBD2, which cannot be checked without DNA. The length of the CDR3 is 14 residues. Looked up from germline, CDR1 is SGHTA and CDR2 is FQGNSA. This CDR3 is CASSQELAGHTQYF.

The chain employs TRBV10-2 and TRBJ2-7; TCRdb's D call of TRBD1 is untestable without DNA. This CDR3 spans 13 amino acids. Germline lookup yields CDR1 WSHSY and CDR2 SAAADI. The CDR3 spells CATALGETYEQYF.

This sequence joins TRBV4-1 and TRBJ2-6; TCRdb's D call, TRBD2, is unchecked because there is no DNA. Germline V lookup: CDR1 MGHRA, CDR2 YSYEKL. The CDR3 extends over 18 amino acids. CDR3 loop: CASSQGRQGPSGANVLTF.

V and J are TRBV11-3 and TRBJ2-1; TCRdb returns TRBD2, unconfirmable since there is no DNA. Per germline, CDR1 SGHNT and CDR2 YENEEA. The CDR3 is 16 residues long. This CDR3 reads CASSSTSRDLYNEQFF. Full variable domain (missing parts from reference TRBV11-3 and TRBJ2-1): EAGVVQSPRYKIIEKKQPVAFWCNPISGHNTLYWYLQNLGQGPELLIRYENEEAVDDSQLPKDRFSAERLKGVDSTLKIQPAELGDSAVYLCASSSTSRDLYNEQFFGPGTRLTVL.

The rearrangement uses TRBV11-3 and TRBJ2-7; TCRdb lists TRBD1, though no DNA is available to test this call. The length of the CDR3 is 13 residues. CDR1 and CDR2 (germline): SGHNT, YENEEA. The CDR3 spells CASSLTASYEQYF.

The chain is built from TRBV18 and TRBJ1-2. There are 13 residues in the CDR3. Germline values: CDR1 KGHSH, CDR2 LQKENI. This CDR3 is CASSPWREDGYTF.

The CDR3 region is CASSQEGPPGDTQYF. The J gene is TRBJ2-3, the V gene TRBV3-1. Germline assignment: CDR1 LGHDT and CDR2 YNNKEL (reference sequence). This CDR3 spans 15 amino acids.

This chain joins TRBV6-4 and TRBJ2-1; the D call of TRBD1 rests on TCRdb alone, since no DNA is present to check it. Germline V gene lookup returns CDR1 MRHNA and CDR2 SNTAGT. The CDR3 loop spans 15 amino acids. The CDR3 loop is CASSDGGEPHNEQFF.

The CDR3 spells CASSRLGVEFF. The chain joins TRBV5-6 to TRBJ2-1; TCRdb reports TRBD2, a call that lacks DNA to check it against. The germline CDR1 and CDR2 sequences are SGHDT and YYEEEE. The CDR3 consists of 11 residues.

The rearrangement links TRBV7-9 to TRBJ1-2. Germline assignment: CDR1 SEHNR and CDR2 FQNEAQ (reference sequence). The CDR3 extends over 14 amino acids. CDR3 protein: CASSLGAGLSGYTF.

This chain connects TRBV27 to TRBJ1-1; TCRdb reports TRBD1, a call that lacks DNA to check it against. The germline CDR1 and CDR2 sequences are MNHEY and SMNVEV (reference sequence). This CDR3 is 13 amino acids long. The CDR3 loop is CASRNRVNTEAFF.

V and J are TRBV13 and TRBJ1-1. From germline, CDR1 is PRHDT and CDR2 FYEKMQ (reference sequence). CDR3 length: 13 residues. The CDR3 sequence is CASSLAESAEAFF.

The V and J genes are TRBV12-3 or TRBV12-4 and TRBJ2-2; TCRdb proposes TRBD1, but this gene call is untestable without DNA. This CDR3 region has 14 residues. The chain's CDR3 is CAEGGTENTGELFF.

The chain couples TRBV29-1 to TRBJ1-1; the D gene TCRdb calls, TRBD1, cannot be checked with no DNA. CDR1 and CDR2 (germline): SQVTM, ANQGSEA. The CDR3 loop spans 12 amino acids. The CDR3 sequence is CSVGVWGAEAFF.

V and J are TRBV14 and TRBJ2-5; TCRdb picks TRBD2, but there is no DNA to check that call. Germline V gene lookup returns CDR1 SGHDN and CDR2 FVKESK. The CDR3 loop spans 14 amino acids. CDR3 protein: CASRPGTAGGTQYF.

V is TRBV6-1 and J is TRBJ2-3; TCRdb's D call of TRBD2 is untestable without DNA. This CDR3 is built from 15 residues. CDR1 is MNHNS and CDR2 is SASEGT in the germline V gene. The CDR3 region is CASSDIKRDRDTQYF.

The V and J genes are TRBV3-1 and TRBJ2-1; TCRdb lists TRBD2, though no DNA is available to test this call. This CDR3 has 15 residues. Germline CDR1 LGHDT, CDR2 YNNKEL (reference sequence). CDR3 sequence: CASSRDFASYNEQFF.

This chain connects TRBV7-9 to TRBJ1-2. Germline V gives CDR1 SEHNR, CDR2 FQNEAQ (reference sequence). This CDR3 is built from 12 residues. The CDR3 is CASSWREGGYTF.

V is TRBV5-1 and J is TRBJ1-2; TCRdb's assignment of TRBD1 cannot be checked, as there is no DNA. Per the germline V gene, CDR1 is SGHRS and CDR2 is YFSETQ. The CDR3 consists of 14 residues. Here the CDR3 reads CASSRTGDNYGYTF.

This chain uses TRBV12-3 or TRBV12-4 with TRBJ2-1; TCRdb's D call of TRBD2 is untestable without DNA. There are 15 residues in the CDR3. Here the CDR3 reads CASRVTSFLYNEQFF.

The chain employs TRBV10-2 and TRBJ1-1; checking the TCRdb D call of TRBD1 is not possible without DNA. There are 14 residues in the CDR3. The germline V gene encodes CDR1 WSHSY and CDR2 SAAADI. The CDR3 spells CASRITGGDTEAFF.

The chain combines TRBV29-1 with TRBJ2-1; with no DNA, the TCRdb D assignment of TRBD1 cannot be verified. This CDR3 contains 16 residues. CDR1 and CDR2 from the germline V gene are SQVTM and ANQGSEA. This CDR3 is CSVRELATPLGNEQFF.

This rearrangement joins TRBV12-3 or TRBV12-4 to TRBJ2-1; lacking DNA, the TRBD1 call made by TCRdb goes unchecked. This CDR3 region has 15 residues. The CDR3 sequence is CASSPGVSPYNEQFF.